One sample yielded the 27 T cell receptor beta chains listed below, sequenced in a study of OX40 agonist ivuxolimab in advanced cancers. Assay: immunoSEQ multiplex PCR; the TCRdb copy retains only in-frame clones and omits some. The sample shows 35,000 to 40,000 clones, 60% to 85% of them seen only once. This sample comprised CD4+ or CD8+ T cells sorted from blood, obtained in a trial of the OX40 agonist ivuxolimab. The source of these receptors is an adult with an advanced solid tumor such as melanoma, head and neck, liver or kidney cancer.

The chain is built from TRBV18 and TRBJ1-1, with no clear D. With 2 bases removed from V and 5 bases from J, the gap between germline ends came to 9 bases. The CDR3 runs to 13 residues. CDR1 and CDR2 from the germline V gene are KGHSH and LQKENI. The DNA for the CDR3 is TGTGCCAGCTCACCAGGCCAAAAAACTGAAGCTTTCTTT. It specifies CASSPGQKTEAFF.

CDR3 DNA: TGTGCCAGCAGCGGAACAGGGACAGGGGCCAAAAACATTCAGTACTTC. Encoded protein: CASSGTGTGAKNIQYF. The chain links TRBV7-9 to TRBJ2-4; 9 positions agree with TRBD1. The CDR3 runs to 16 residues. The germline V gene has CDR1 SEHNR and CDR2 FQNEAQ (reference sequence). Germline trimming cut 5 bases from V and 1 base from J; bases unmatched to any gene: 6.

V gene TRBV7-9 combines with J gene TRBJ1-1; D not resolved. The V end lost 3 bases, the J end lost 0 bases, and 14 bases lay between the germline ends. Germline loops: CDR1 SEHNR, CDR2 FQNEAQ (reference sequence). The CDR3 has 16 amino acids. DNA for the CDR3: TGTGCCAGCAGCTTTAGCCTGGGCACCATGAACACTGAAGCTTTCTTT. Translated: CASSFSLGTMNTEAFF.

The chain carries TRBV13 and TRBJ1-4; D is undetermined. Between the trimmed V and J ends, which lost 3 bases and 8 bases, there was a span of 10 bases. Germline CDR1 and CDR2: PRHDT and FYEKMQ (reference sequence). CDR3 length equals 13 residues. CDR3 protein: CASSFKDREKLFF. The CDR3 region has the DNA TGTGCCAGCAGCTTTAAAGATAGAGAAAAACTGTTTTTT.

This chain uses TRBV7-3 with TRBJ1-2, with 9 bases fitting TRBD1. V lost 5 bases to trimming and J lost 6 bases; unmatched junction nucleotides: 10. The CDR3 sequence is 15 residues long. CDR1 and CDR2 from the germline V gene are SGHTA and FQGTGA. The CDR3, as DNA: TGTGCCAGCAGCCTCACTCCGGGACAGGGAGATGGCTACACCTTC. This translates into CASSLTPGQGDGYTF.

This chain uses TRBV4-2 with TRBJ2-3; perhaps TRBD2 as D (5 bases). From germline, CDR1 is LGHNA and CDR2 YNFKEQ. There are 17 residues in the CDR3. V dropped 0 bases and J dropped 0 bases, with 13 bases sitting between them. The CDR3 nucleotides are TGTGCCAGCAGCCAAGATCTGAGGGCACCTAGCACAGATACGCAGTATTTT. Protein sequence: CASSQDLRAPSTDTQYF.

The chain links TRBV7-2 to TRBJ1-4, with TRBD1 matching over 8 bases. In germline, CDR1 is SGHTA, CDR2 FQGNSA. The CDR3 spans 15 residues. Trimming took 3 bases from V and 2 from J; bases not matched to a gene: 2. CDR3: CASSFQGATNEKLFF. The CDR3 DNA reads TGTGCCAGCAGCTTCCAGGGGGCCACTAATGAAAAACTGTTTTTT.

This clone was counted a few times. The V and J genes are TRBV10-3 and TRBJ1-2; 7 positions match TRBD1. The CDR3 sequence is 12 residues long. V gave up 10 bases and J gave up 1 base; unmatched junction bases: 3. Germline CDR1 and CDR2: ENHRY and SYGVKD. The CDR3 sequence: CASRQGNYGYTF. The DNA of the CDR3 is TGTGCCAGTAGACAGGGTAACTATGGCTACACCTTC.

This clone was found a few times. An end of the junction differs from the germline gene, which may be a read error. This chain links TRBV10-3 with TRBJ1-3, with D uncertain. This CDR3 has 11 residues. Per the germline V gene, CDR1 is ENHRY and CDR2 is SYGVKD. CDR3 coding DNA: TGTGCCAGCAGTTATCGAAACACCATATATTTT. The encoded protein is CASSYRNTIYF.

The rearrangement uses TRBV5-1 and TRBJ2-1, with unresolved D. This CDR3 is built from 11 residues. Trimming removed 0 bases from V and 9 bases from J, with 4 bases in between. Germline CDR1 reads SGHRS; CDR2 reads YFSETQ. The CDR3 DNA follows: TGCGCCAGCAGCTTGGGGCTTGAGCAGTTCTTC. Translating it yields CASSLGLEQFF.

The chain joins TRBV14 to TRBJ1-2; D gene ambiguous. Trimming removed 4 bases from V and 8 bases from J, with 14 bases in between. This CDR3 comprises 13 residues. CDR1 is SGHDN and CDR2 is FVKESK in the germline V gene. The CDR3 spells CASSPVGLPGYTF. CDR3 in DNA: TGTGCCAGCAGCCCCGTCGGCCTCCCGGGCTACACCTTC.

This clone was seen only a few times. The chain carries TRBV5-6 and TRBJ2-1; D is perhaps TRBD2 (6 bases). Per germline, CDR1 SGHDT and CDR2 YYEEEE. V was shortened by 4 bases and J by 3 bases, with 8 bases between the two germline ends. This CDR3 comprises 13 residues. The CDR3 is CASSAGLYNEQFF. In DNA, the CDR3 is TGTGCCAGCAGCGCGGGACTCTACAATGAGCAGTTCTTC.

This clone was detected a few times. The genes are TRBV9 and TRBJ1-2; 7 bases fit TRBD1. V lost 4 bases, J lost 8 bases, and 8 bases stayed unmatched. From germline, CDR1 is SGDLS and CDR2 YYNGEE. The CDR3 covers 13 residues. The DNA for the CDR3 is TGTGCCAGCAGCTTGACAGGGAGCACGGGCTACACCTTC. Protein sequence: CASSLTGSTGYTF. Full variable domain (remainder filled in from reference TRBV9 and TRBJ1-2): DSGVTQTPKHLITATGQRVTLRCSPRSGDLSVYWYQQSLDQGLQFLIQYYNGEERAKGNILERFSAQQFPDLHSELNLSSLELGDSALYFCASSLTGSTGYTFGSGTRLTVV.

The chain uses TRBV5-8 and TRBJ2-2; tentative D call: TRBD1 (6 bases). The CDR3 runs 14 residues. Germline CDR1 is SGHTS and CDR2 is YDEGEE. V shed 2 bases and J shed 5 bases, with 10 bases lying between them. The CDR3 nucleotides are TGTGCCAGCAGCTTTTTAGGGGGAACCGGGGAGCTGTTTTTT. It codes for CASSFLGGTGELFF.

This clone has more than one count but fewer than ten. The CDR3 bases are TGTGCCAGCAGTGAAGAGGTTACGGCCTATGGCTACACCTTC. This codes for CASSEEVTAYGYTF. The V call is TRBV6-1, the J call TRBJ1-2; D is unclear. Between the trimmed V and J ends, which lost 1 base and 4 bases, there was a span of 10 bases. The CDR3 consists of 14 residues. Germline lookup yields CDR1 MNHNS and CDR2 SASEGT.

V and J are TRBV10-3 and TRBJ2-1; maybe TRBD2 (6 bases). This CDR3 contains 15 residues. CDR1 and CDR2 from the germline V gene are ENHRY and SYGVKD. V lost 2 bases and J lost 8, with 16 bases in between. The CDR3 is CAISEREAGRDEQFF. The CDR3 nucleotides read TGTGCCATCAGTGAGAGGGAGGCAGGCCGGGATGAGCAGTTCTTC.

The gene calls are TRBV7-3 and TRBJ1-2; D not resolved. The CDR3 covers 14 residues. V was shortened by 2 bases and J by 11 bases, with 18 bases between the two germline ends. Germline assignment: CDR1 SGHTA and CDR2 FQGTGA. The CDR3 DNA follows: TGTGCCAGCAGCTTAGCGCGAGGCCAATCGTGGTACACCTTC. This translates into CASSLARGQSWYTF.

The rearrangement links TRBV7-2 to TRBJ1-5, with a tentative D call TRBD1 (5 bases). From germline, CDR1 is SGHTA and CDR2 FQGNSA. Trimming shortened V by 6 bases and J by 4 bases, and 16 bases separated the two germline ends. The CDR3 runs to 15 residues. CDR3 in amino acids: CASSFRRGENQPQHF. DNA for the CDR3: TGTGCCAGCAGTTTCAGGCGAGGGGAGAATCAGCCCCAGCATTTT.

The chain carries TRBV5-1 and TRBJ2-7; no clear D. The CDR3 contains 16 residues. Trimming left V 1 base short and J 5 bases short, with 19 bases between. Germline V gene sequence: CDR1 SGHRS, CDR2 YFSETQ. CDR3: CASSLNSRAIQHEQYF. CDR3 sequence (DNA): TGCGCCAGCAGCTTGAATTCTCGGGCTATTCAGCACGAGCAGTACTTC.

The V gene is TRBV7-2, the J gene TRBJ1-1, with D uncertain. The V end was cut by 1 base, the J end by 5 bases, with 8 bases between. The CDR3 covers 13 residues. Germline V lookup: CDR1 SGHTA, CDR2 FQGNSA. CDR3 amino acids: CASSLGHRTEAFF. The CDR3 bases are TGTGCCAGCAGCTTAGGGCATCGGACTGAAGCTTTCTTT. Looking up the rest from reference TRBV7-2 and TRBJ1-1 gives the full variable domain: GAGVSQSPSNKVTEKGKDVELRCDPISGHTALYWYRQSLGQGLEFLIYFQGNSAPDKSGLPSDRFSAERTGGSVSTLTIQRTQQEDSAVYLCASSLGHRTEAFFGQGTRLTVV.

V is TRBV29-1 and J is TRBJ2-1; tentatively, D is TRBD2 (6 bases). V was cut by 5 bases and J by 7 bases, with 15 bases left in between. The CDR3 runs 13 residues. Germline V lookup: CDR1 SQVTM, CDR2 ANQGSEA. CDR3 loop: CSVLGGMLNEQFF. For the CDR3, the DNA is TGCAGCGTTTTAGGCGGGATGCTGAATGAGCAGTTCTTC.

This chain joins TRBV7-2 and TRBJ1-1, with 10 bases aligning to TRBD1. Losses at the gene ends were 6 bases for V and 5 bases for J; bases not matched to a gene: 9. In germline, CDR1 is SGHTA, CDR2 FQGNSA. The CDR3 totals 15 residues. As DNA, the CDR3 is TGTGCCAGCAGATACTCCGGGACAGGGGATACTGAAGCTTTCTTT. Translating gives CASRYSGTGDTEAFF.

This clone was detected only once. V and J are TRBV30 and TRBJ1-6, with no clear D. Deletions cut 0 bases from V and 0 bases from J, with 12 bases between. The germline gives CDR1 GTSNPN, CDR2 SVGIG (reference sequence). The CDR3 sequence is 17 residues long. The CDR3 DNA is TGTGCCTGGAGTGTGGGGAAGTCCAGCTCCTATAATTCACCCCTCCACTTT. The encoded protein is CAWSVGKSSSYNSPLHF.

The rearrangement joins TRBV7-9 to TRBJ1-6; D is unclear. Deletions cut 5 bases from V and 10 bases from J, with 9 bases between. Germline CDR1 is SEHNR and CDR2 is FQNEAQ (reference sequence). CDR3 length: 12 residues. The DNA for the CDR3 is TGTGCCAGCAGCCGGTACAAGTCACCCCTCCACTTT. It specifies CASSRYKSPLHF.

The rearrangement links TRBV10-3 to TRBJ2-5, with 7 bases lining up with TRBD2. The CDR3 extends over 14 amino acids. J lost 1 base, V lost 6 bases, and 5 bases had no gene match. Germline V gene sequence: CDR1 ENHRY, CDR2 SYGVKD. The CDR3 DNA is TGTGCCATCAGACCAGCGGGGTCCCAAGAGACCCAGTACTTC. It translates to CAIRPAGSQETQYF.

The sample holds a few counts of this clone. The rearrangement links TRBV7-9 to TRBJ1-2; 8 bases align to TRBD1. Per germline, CDR1 SEHNR and CDR2 FQNEAQ (reference sequence). The CDR3 is 14 amino acids. The V and J ends lost 1 base and 7 bases, in that order; junction bases with no gene match: 5. CDR3 in amino acids: CASSLVGQVAGYTF. DNA of the CDR3: TGTGCCAGCAGCTTAGTGGGACAGGTGGCTGGCTACACCTTC. Full variable domain (outside the CDR3, taken from reference TRBV7-9 and TRBJ1-2): DTGVSQNPRHKITKRGQNVTFRCDPISEHNRLYWYRQTLGQGPEFLTYFQNEAQLEKSRLLSDRFSAERPKGSFSTLEIQRTEQGDSAMYLCASSLVGQVAGYTFGSGTRLTVV.

V gene TRBV10-2 combines with J gene TRBJ2-1; D may be TRBD2 (5 bases). Germline lookup yields CDR1 WSHSY and CDR2 SAAADI. The CDR3 covers 15 residues. Trimming removed 1 base from V and 9 bases from J, with 16 bases in between. CDR3: CASSEFWAAEGEQFF. The CDR3 bases are TGCGCCAGCAGTGAGTTTTGGGCAGCCGAGGGTGAGCAGTTCTTC.